Below are 13 T cell receptor beta chains sequenced from a single sample in a study of radiotherapy plus CTLA-4 blockade in lung cancer. Profiling relied on immunoSEQ multiplex PCR, and the TCRdb table lists in-frame clones only, not all of them. The data contain around 85,000 clones, approximately 86% of them singletons. Sequencing used peripheral blood, obtained from a patient treated with radiotherapy plus ipilimumab. All receptors come from a human donor with non-small cell lung cancer who had a partial response to radiotherapy plus ipilimumab.

The sample holds a few counts of this clone. The chain recombines TRBV6-5 with TRBJ2-3, with D possibly TRBD1 on 5 matching bases. The CDR3 loop spans 14 amino acids. Trimming removed 7 bases from V and 4 bases from J, with 15 bases in between. Germline V gene sequence: CDR1 MNHEY, CDR2 SVGAGI. The CDR3 nucleotides are TGTGCCAGCACCAGACTCGTAGGGGCAGATACGCAGTATTTT. Residues: CASTRLVGADTQYF.

V is TRBV29-1 and J is TRBJ2-5; no reliable D call. The V end was cut by 0 bases, the J end by 1 base, with 12 bases between. The CDR3 runs 15 residues. Germline V gene data show CDR1 as SQVTM and CDR2 as ANQGSEA. In DNA form, the CDR3 reads TGCAGCGTTGAAGATCGCCAGGTGATCCAAGAGACCCAGTACTTC. It is translated as CSVEDRQVIQETQYF. Combining the CDR3 with reference TRBV29-1 and TRBJ2-5 gives the whole variable domain SAVISQKPSRDICQRGTSLTIQCQVDSQVTMMFWYRQQPGQSLTLIATANQGSEATYESGFVIDKFPISRPNLTFSTLTVSNMSPEDSSIYLCSVEDRQVIQETQYFGPGTRLLVL.

The CDR3 nucleotides read TGTGCCAGCAGTTCCGGGACTAGAGGAAATGAGCAGTTCTTC. It encodes CASSSGTRGNEQFF. This sequence joins TRBV27 and TRBJ2-1; 8 bases are a match to TRBD2. From germline, CDR1 is MNHEY and CDR2 SMNVEV (reference sequence). The J segment lost 7 bases and the V segment lost 4 bases, leaving 6 bases of the junction unmatched. The CDR3 has 14 amino acids.

The chain uses TRBV6-5 and TRBJ2-7; weak D call: TRBD2 (5 bases). V lost 3 bases to trimming and J lost 6 bases, with 15 bases between them. Per germline, CDR1 MNHEY and CDR2 SVGAGI. The CDR3 is 14 amino acids. The CDR3 loop is CASSYVAGVGEQYV. Written as DNA, the CDR3 is TGTGCCAGCAGTTATGTCGCCGGGGTCGGCGAGCAGTACGTC.

The chain has TRBV5-8 and TRBJ2-5, with D tentatively TRBD1 (6 bases). V shed 5 bases and J shed 5 bases, with 10 bases lying between them. Germline loops: CDR1 SGHTS, CDR2 YDEGEE. The CDR3 extends over 12 amino acids. The chain's CDR3 is CASRQGSETQYF. The CDR3 DNA sequence: TGTGCCAGCAGACAGGGATCGGAGACCCAGTACTTC.

The V gene is TRBV28, the J gene TRBJ2-2; TRBD2 is a possible D gene (6 bases). Germline values: CDR1 MDHEN, CDR2 SYDVKM. The CDR3 sequence is 16 residues long. Trimming shortened V by 7 bases and J by 6 bases, and 21 bases separated the two germline ends. The CDR3 here is CASIPRGGRRAGELFF. As DNA, the CDR3 is TGTGCCAGCATCCCCCGTGGGGGGAGAAGGGCCGGGGAGCTGTTTTTT. Together with reference TRBV28 and TRBJ2-2, the CDR3 gives the full variable domain: DVKVTQSSRYLVKRTGEKVFLECVQDMDHENMFWYRQDPGLGLRLIYFSYDVKMKEKGDIPEGYSVSREKKERFSLILESASTNQTSMYLCASIPRGGRRAGELFFGEGSRLTVL.

The CDR3 nucleotides are TGTGCCAGCAGAGTCAGGGGAGCTTGGGAGCCCCAGCATTTT. Encoded protein: CASRVRGAWEPQHF. The V call is TRBV28, the J call TRBJ1-5, with D possibly being TRBD1 (6 bases). In germline, CDR1 is MDHEN, CDR2 SYDVKM. The CDR3 totals 14 residues. Trimming left V 6 bases short and J 8 bases short, with 17 bases between.

The V gene is TRBV7-9, the J gene TRBJ1-1, with D possibly TRBD1 on 6 matching bases. V lost 5 bases and J lost 5, with 15 bases in between. Germline CDR1 reads SEHNR; CDR2 reads FQNEAQ (reference sequence). The CDR3 covers 14 residues. CDR3 DNA: TGTGCCAGCAGCGTAACAGGGATTGGAACTGAAGCTTTCTTT. Amino acids: CASSVTGIGTEAFF.

The chain links TRBV2 to TRBJ1-5, with TRBD1 identical over 9 bases. CDR1 SNHLY and CDR2 FYNNEI come from the germline V gene. Trimming at V came to 3 bases and at J to 7 bases, leaving 4 bases not matched to a gene. This CDR3 comprises 14 residues. Here the CDR3 reads CASSEGQGRQPQHF. The CDR3 region has the DNA TGTGCCAGCAGTGAGGGACAGGGCCGGCAGCCCCAGCATTTT.

This clone was observed a handful of times. The chain employs TRBV6-1 and TRBJ2-3, with D uncertain. This CDR3 region has 14 residues. CDR1 is MNHNS and CDR2 is SASEGT in the germline V gene. Trimming removed 7 bases from V and 1 base from J, with 12 bases in between. CDR3 nucleotide sequence: TGTGCCAGCAAGGTGGGCCAGGGCACAGATACGCAGTATTTT. Its translation is CASKVGQGTDTQYF.

In its sample, this clone was seen a few times. The chain has TRBV4-1 and TRBJ1-4, with a weak D call TRBD1 (5 bases). V dropped 0 bases and J dropped 10 bases, with 18 bases sitting between them. The length of the CDR3 is 16 residues. Germline-derived CDR1 and CDR2 are MGHRA and YSYEKL. The CDR3 here is CASSQEGRGAGLKLFF. The CDR3 DNA sequence: TGCGCCAGCAGCCAAGAAGGGAGGGGCGCGGGTCTAAAACTGTTTTTT.

The gene calls are TRBV5-4 and TRBJ1-1; tentatively, D is TRBD1 (6 bases). V lost 1 base, J lost 2 bases, and 12 bases lay in between. This CDR3 contains 15 residues. CDR1 SGHNT and CDR2 YYREEE come from the germline V gene (reference sequence). The CDR3 here is CASSLWGGGNTEAFF. CDR3 bases: TGTGCCAGCAGCTTGTGGGGGGGCGGCAACACTGAAGCTTTCTTT.

The genes are TRBV9 and TRBJ2-4; tentative D call: TRBD2 (5 bases). Germline V gene data show CDR1 as SGDLS and CDR2 as YYNGEE. Trimming stripped 1 base from V and 0 bases from J, with 11 bases between. The CDR3 length is 16 residues. The CDR3 DNA sequence: TGTGCCAGCAGCGTATCGCGGGTATCAGCCAAAAACATTCAGTACTTC. Translated: CASSVSRVSAKNIQYF.